These 31 T cell receptor beta chains came from one sample sequenced in a study of cytomegalovirus exposure and HLA in healthy donors. PCR involved 60 Vbeta and 13 Jbeta primers. The method was immunoSEQ multiplex PCR; TCRdb's version includes in-frame clones alone and lacks a portion of them. The sample spans about 46,000 clones; the ten largest clones claim roughly 0.99%. Specimen: PBMCs. Receptors originate from a woman in her forties in good health and CMV-seronegative.

The CDR3 DNA follows: TGCGCCAGCAGCTTGGAGGGGTGGACAGGGTGGAGCAATGAGCAGTTCTTC. Protein: CASSLEGWTGWSNEQFF. The chain couples TRBV5-1 to TRBJ2-1; 8 nucleotides match TRBD1. Trimming removed 0 bases from V and 6 bases from J; junction bases left unmatched: 11. The CDR3 contains 17 residues. Per germline, CDR1 SGHRS and CDR2 YFSETQ.

V gene TRBV11-3 combines with J gene TRBJ2-7; possible D gene TRBD1, 6 bases. The germline V gene encodes CDR1 SGHNT and CDR2 YENEEA. Trimming removed 0 bases at V and 3 bases at J, with 15 bases between. CDR3 length equals 16 residues. This chain's CDR3 is CASSLERGNSSYEQYF. The DNA for the CDR3 is TGTGCCAGCAGCTTAGAGAGGGGGAATAGCAGCTACGAGCAGTACTTC.

This chain uses TRBV27 with TRBJ2-2; 11 bases map to TRBD2. Unmatched junction bases numbered 10, after V lost 1 base and J lost 6 bases. Looked up from germline, CDR1 is MNHEY and CDR2 is SMNVEV (reference sequence). The CDR3 has 18 amino acids. The DNA for the CDR3 is TGTGCCAGCAGTTTATTAGGGACTAGCGGAGTGCTGGCCGGGGAGCTGTTTTTT. Encoded protein: CASSLLGTSGVLAGELFF.

This rearrangement joins TRBV2 to TRBJ2-5; 8 nucleotides agree with TRBD2. Germline loops: CDR1 SNHLY, CDR2 FYNNEI. The CDR3 runs 13 residues. V trimming: 2 bases; J trimming: 5 bases; junction bases outside the gene matches: 1. This CDR3 reads CASSEREGETQYF. The DNA of the CDR3 is TGTGCCAGCAGTGAACGGGAGGGGGAGACCCAGTACTTC.

The chain carries TRBV7-2 and TRBJ2-1, with 7 positions matching TRBD1. J lost 8 bases, V lost 5 bases, and 9 bases had no gene match. The CDR3 has 14 amino acids. Germline V gene lookup returns CDR1 SGHTA and CDR2 FQGNSA. The chain's CDR3 is CASSTWDSEYEQFF. CDR3 DNA: TGTGCCAGCAGCACTTGGGACAGTGAGTATGAGCAGTTCTTC.

V gene TRBV30 combines with J gene TRBJ1-2; tentative D call: TRBD1 (5 bases). The CDR3 has 15 amino acids. Germline V gene data show CDR1 as GTSNPN and CDR2 as SVGIG (reference sequence). With 3 bases removed from V and 4 bases from J, the gap between germline ends came to 18 bases. CDR3 DNA: TGTGCCTGGAGCAATGCGGCGGCAGGGATCTATGGCTACACCTTC. This sequence encodes CAWSNAAAGIYGYTF.

The V gene is TRBV27, the J gene TRBJ2-3, with D hard to call. V shed 5 bases and J shed 1 base, with 13 bases lying between them. The CDR3 has 15 amino acids. The V gene's germline CDR1 is MNHEY and CDR2 SMNVEV (reference sequence). The CDR3 DNA sequence: TGTGCCAGCAGTGCCCTAGGTACCGGCACAGATACGCAGTATTTT. Translated: CASSALGTGTDTQYF.

CDR3 protein: CASSPGAGSYNEQFF. The CDR3 DNA reads as TGTGCCAGCTCCCCCGGCGCGGGCTCCTACAATGAGCAGTTCTTC. This sequence joins TRBV18 and TRBJ2-1; a possible D gene is TRBD2 (5 bases). The ends were cut back, 6 bases at V and 0 bases at J, with 12 bases in the middle. The germline CDR1 and CDR2 sequences are KGHSH and LQKENI. This CDR3 comprises 15 residues.

The gene calls are TRBV2 and TRBJ2-5, with TRBD2 matching 14 bases. There are 14 residues in the CDR3. Per the germline V gene, CDR1 is SNHLY and CDR2 is FYNNEI. Trimming at V came to 8 bases and at J to 4 bases, leaving 3 bases not matched to a gene. The CDR3 DNA is TGTGCCAGCCCCGGACTAGCGGGAGGAGAGACCCAGTACTTC. It specifies CASPGLAGGETQYF.

The genes are TRBV19 and TRBJ2-7; TRBD1 matches at 7 bases. The CDR3 is 12 amino acids. In germline, CDR1 is LNHDA, CDR2 SQIVND (reference sequence). V lost 6 bases to trimming and J lost 6 bases; unmatched junction nucleotides: 5. CDR3 bases: TGTGCCAGTAGGGGGGACAGCCTCGAGCAGTACTTC. Encoded protein: CASRGDSLEQYF.

CDR3 DNA: TGTGCCAGCAGACTAGCGGAGGACAATGAGCAGTTCTTC. Translation: CASRLAEDNEQFF. This chain connects TRBV2 to TRBJ2-1, with 8 bases identical to TRBD2. The germline V gene encodes CDR1 SNHLY and CDR2 FYNNEI. Unmatched junction bases numbered 3, after V lost 6 bases and J lost 5 bases. There are 13 residues in the CDR3.

This CDR3 reads CASSGTSGTYEQYF. CDR3 DNA: TGTGCCAGCTCAGGAACTAGCGGAACCTACGAGCAGTACTTC. This chain uses TRBV18 with TRBJ2-7, with 8 bases identical to TRBD2. The germline V gene has CDR1 KGHSH and CDR2 LQKENI. CDR3 size: 14 residues. J lost 2 bases, V lost 5 bases, and 5 bases had no gene match.

The genes are TRBV19 and TRBJ1-1; D may be TRBD1 (5 bases). Germline V gene lookup returns CDR1 LNHDA and CDR2 SQIVND (reference sequence). There are 16 residues in the CDR3. The ends were cut back, 4 bases at V and 5 bases at J, with 20 bases in the middle. The CDR3 here is CASSNPGGRALTEAFF. The DNA for the CDR3 is TGTGCCAGTAGTAATCCCGGGGGAAGGGCGTTGACTGAAGCTTTCTTT.

The V gene is TRBV29-1, the J gene TRBJ1-4, with D possibly being TRBD1 (6 bases). V was pared by 6 bases and J by 4 bases, with 12 bases between. The CDR3 has 13 amino acids. Germline V CDR1 and CDR2: SQVTM, ANQGSEA. The CDR3 protein is CSVPDRINEKLFF. CDR3 in DNA: TGCAGCGTCCCTGACAGGATTAATGAAAAACTGTTTTTT.

The chain is built from TRBV5-6 and TRBJ1-2; a possible D gene is TRBD1 (6 bases). V shed 4 bases and J shed 2 bases, with 12 bases lying between them. This CDR3 is built from 14 residues. Germline values: CDR1 SGHDT, CDR2 YYEEEE. The CDR3 DNA follows: TGTGCCAGCAGCCTTGGACAGCTGAACTATGGCTACACCTTC. As protein: CASSLGQLNYGYTF.

The chain recombines TRBV5-4 with TRBJ2-7; 8 bases align to TRBD1. Germline loops: CDR1 SGHNT, CDR2 YYREEE (reference sequence). This CDR3 is 14 amino acids long. V lost 5 bases to trimming and J lost 3 bases; unmatched junction nucleotides: 7. In DNA, the CDR3 is TGTGCCAGCAGGACCTTCGGGACAGGCTACGAGCAGTACTTC. It is translated as CASRTFGTGYEQYF. The entire variable domain, with the rest obtained from reference TRBV5-4 and TRBJ2-7, is as follows: ETGVTQSPTHLIKTRGQQVTLRCSSQSGHNTVSWYQQALGQGPQFIFQYYREEENGRGNFPPRFSGLQFPNYSSELNVNALELDDSALYLCASRTFGTGYEQYFGPGTRLTVT.

The chain links TRBV18 to TRBJ2-7; 11 positions match TRBD2. After removal of 2 bases from V and 3 bases from J, the junction contained 9 bases not matched to a gene. The CDR3 consists of 17 residues. Germline assignment: CDR1 KGHSH and CDR2 LQKENI. The CDR3 protein is CASSPVQLAGESYEQYF. The DNA of the CDR3 is TGTGCCAGCTCACCAGTGCAACTAGCGGGAGAAAGCTACGAGCAGTACTTC.

The chain links TRBV7-8 to TRBJ1-1; unclear D gene. V gave up 5 bases and J gave up 1 base, with 14 bases separating them. The CDR3 contains 15 residues. Germline lookup yields CDR1 SGHVS and CDR2 FQNEAQ. The DNA of the CDR3 is TGTGCCAGCAGCCTGCCGGGGATGCGGAACACTGAAGCTTTCTTT. Translating gives CASSLPGMRNTEAFF.

This rearrangement joins TRBV7-3 to TRBJ1-1; D not resolved. CDR1 and CDR2 from the germline V gene are SGHTA and FQGTGA. The CDR3 length is 14 residues. V shed 10 bases and J shed 2 bases, with 17 bases lying between them. CDR3 sequence reads: CATLLRPTNTEAFF. The CDR3 DNA reads as TGTGCCACCCTACTGCGGCCTACAAACACTGAAGCTTTCTTT. The full variable domain, rest sourced from reference TRBV7-3 and TRBJ1-1, is GAGVSQTPSNKVTEKGKYVELRCDPISGHTALYWYRQSLGQGPEFLIYFQGTGAADDSGLPNDRFFAVRPEGSVSTLKIQRTERGDSAVYLCATLLRPTNTEAFFGQGTRLTVV.

This CDR3 reads CASSPDLAGVLETQYF. CDR3 DNA sequence: TGTGCCAGCAGCCCAGACCTAGCGGGAGTATTGGAGACCCAGTACTTC. This chain joins TRBV9 and TRBJ2-5, with 10 bases aligning to TRBD2. Germline V gives CDR1 SGDLS, CDR2 YYNGEE. J was trimmed by 5 bases and V by 4 bases; bases with no gene match: 11. The CDR3 contains 16 residues.

J is TRBJ1-1 and V is TRBV27; a weak D match, TRBD1 (5 bases). V was pared by 3 bases and J by 7 bases, with 15 bases between. The CDR3 is made up of 14 amino acids. Per germline, CDR1 MNHEY and CDR2 SMNVEV (reference sequence). The CDR3 DNA sequence: TGTGCCAGCAGTTTTCTCCCCGCCGACAGTGAAGCTTTCTTT. As protein: CASSFLPADSEAFF.

V gene TRBV4-2 combines with J gene TRBJ2-7; 7 bases are a match to TRBD2. Trimming at V came to 1 base and at J to 5 bases, leaving 5 bases not matched to a gene. Germline CDR1 and CDR2: LGHNA and YNFKEQ. There are 14 residues in the CDR3. As DNA, the CDR3 is TGTGCCAGCAGCCAAGGGCGGGAGAGCCACGAGCAGTACTTC. Translated, it gives CASSQGRESHEQYF.

V usage is TRBV29-1 and J usage is TRBJ2-5; 10 bases map to TRBD1. The germline V gene has CDR1 SQVTM and CDR2 ANQGSEA. This CDR3 spans 17 amino acids. Trimming took 2 bases from V and 1 from J; bases not matched to a gene: 10. CDR3 in DNA: TGCAGCGTTGAACGGGACAGGGGAGGAGTAAGCCAAGAGACCCAGTACTTC. Translation: CSVERDRGGVSQETQYF.

The chain has TRBV12-5 and TRBJ2-1, with 8 bases aligning to TRBD1. Germline V gene data show CDR1 as LGHNT and CDR2 as FRNRAP. The CDR3 totals 16 residues. Germline trimming cut 3 bases from V and 2 bases from J; bases unmatched to any gene: 6. CDR3 sequence: CASGFYRGSPYNEQFF. CDR3 nucleotides: TGTGCTAGTGGTTTCTACAGGGGGTCCCCCTACAATGAGCAGTTCTTC.

The chain employs TRBV30 and TRBJ1-5; possible D gene TRBD1, 5 bases. Trimming took 3 bases from V and 5 from J, leaving 11 bases between them. The V gene's germline CDR1 is GTSNPN and CDR2 SVGIG (reference sequence). The CDR3 spans 13 residues. CDR3 bases: TGTGCCTGGAGAGGGACTGGAGATCAGCCCCAGCATTTT. As protein: CAWRGTGDQPQHF. Filled out from reference TRBV30 and TRBJ1-5, the complete variable domain reads SQTIHQWPATLVQPVGSPLSLECTVEGTSNPNLYWYRQAAGRGLQLLFYSVGIGQISSEVPQNLSASRPQDRQFILSSKKLLLSDSGFYLCAWRGTGDQPQHFGDGTRLSIL.

The chain couples TRBV6-5 to TRBJ1-1; D gene uncertain. The CDR3 is 15 residues long. Germline values: CDR1 MNHEY, CDR2 SVGAGI. The V end lost 0 bases, the J end lost 2 bases, and 10 bases lay between the germline ends. Here the CDR3 DNA reads TGTGCCAGCAGTTACTCCGAACAGAAAAACACTGAAGCTTTCTTT. Translating it yields CASSYSEQKNTEAFF.

The V call is TRBV5-6, the J call TRBJ2-7, with TRBD1 identical over 7 bases. The CDR3 extends over 15 amino acids. The germline CDR1 and CDR2 sequences are SGHDT and YYEEEE. The V and J ends lost 7 bases and 1 base, in that order; junction bases with no gene match: 11. CDR3 amino acids: CASSSARQGSYEQYF. The CDR3 region has the DNA TGTGCCAGCTCCTCGGCCAGACAGGGATCCTACGAGCAGTACTTC.

The J gene is TRBJ2-3, the V gene TRBV4-1, with D tentatively TRBD2 (6 bases). V was clipped by 0 bases and J by 6 bases, with 16 bases between them. The CDR3 covers 16 residues. The germline V gene has CDR1 MGHRA and CDR2 YSYEKL. CDR3 in DNA: TGCGCCAGCAGCCAAGATCCGGGCAGGGAGGCCGATACGCAGTATTTT. Translated, it gives CASSQDPGREADTQYF.

V usage is TRBV4-3 and J usage is TRBJ1-2, with 7 bases matching TRBD1. Losses at the gene ends were 1 base for V and 2 bases for J; bases not matched to a gene: 7. The CDR3 has 16 amino acids. Germline V gives CDR1 LGHNA, CDR2 YSLEER. The CDR3 DNA is TGCGCCAGCAGCCAAGTTCCTCCGGGACAGAACTATGGCTACACCTTC. Translation gives CASSQVPPGQNYGYTF.

The V call is TRBV15, the J call TRBJ1-1; 7 nucleotides agree with TRBD1. The V gene's germline CDR1 is LNHNV and CDR2 YYDKDF (reference sequence). V shed 1 base and J 7 bases; nucleotides not matched to a gene: 3. The CDR3 has 13 residues. The CDR3 DNA sequence: TGTGCCACCAGCAGAGTACGGACAGGTGAAGCTTTCTTT. The encoded protein is CATSRVRTGEAFF.

The rearrangement links TRBV28 to TRBJ1-5; D remains ambiguous. Per germline, CDR1 MDHEN and CDR2 SYDVKM. There are 12 residues in the CDR3. V was trimmed by 5 bases and J by 3 bases, leaving 5 bases between them. The CDR3 DNA sequence: TGTGCCAGCAGTAAGCTCAATCAGCCCCAGCATTTT. Translated: CASSKLNQPQHF.